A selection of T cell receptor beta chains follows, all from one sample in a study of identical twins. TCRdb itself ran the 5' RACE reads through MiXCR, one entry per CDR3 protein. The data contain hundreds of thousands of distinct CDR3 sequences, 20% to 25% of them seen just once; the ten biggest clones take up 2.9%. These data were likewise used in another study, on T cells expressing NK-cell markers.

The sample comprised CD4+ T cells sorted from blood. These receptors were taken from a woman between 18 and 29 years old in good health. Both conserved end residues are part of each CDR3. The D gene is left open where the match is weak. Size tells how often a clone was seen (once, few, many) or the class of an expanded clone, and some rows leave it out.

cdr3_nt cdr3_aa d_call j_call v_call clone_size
TGTGCCAGTCAAGGGCCTAGCGGCCACAATGAGCAGTTCTTC CASQGPSGHNEQFF TRBD2 TRBJ2-1 TRBV9 NA
TGTGCCAGCAGAACTAGGATGGCAGATACGCAGTATTTT CASRTRMADTQYF NA TRBJ2-3 TRBV27 NA
TGCAGTGGTAGGAGGGGACAGACTCAAGCTTTCTTT CSGRRGQTQAFF TRBD1 TRBJ1-1 TRBV20-1 NA
TGCGCCAGCAGCCTAAGAGGGGATAGCAATCAGCCCCAGCATTTT CASSLRGDSNQPQHF NA TRBJ1-5 TRBV5-1 few
TGTGCCAGCAGTTGGACAGGGAGGGACACTGAAGCTTTCTTT CASSWTGRDTEAFF TRBD1 TRBJ1-1 TRBV12-3/TRBV12-4 many
TGCGCCAGCAGCTTGGTTCTAGCGGGGGGGTACAATGAGCAGTTCTTC CASSLVLAGGYNEQFF TRBD2 TRBJ2-1 TRBV5-1 few
TGCGCCAGCAGCCAAGGGACCCAGGCCTACAATGAGCAGTTCTTC CASSQGTQAYNEQFF NA TRBJ2-1 TRBV5-1 NA
TGTGCCAGCAGTCCGGCGGGACAGCAGCACAATGAGCAGTTCTTC CASSPAGQQHNEQFF NA TRBJ2-1 TRBV7-9 NA
TGTGCCAGCAGTGAAGTCGGGGCAGCGCGATACGAGCAGTACTTC CASSEVGAARYEQYF NA TRBJ2-7 TRBV2 NA
TGTGCCAGCAGGCTGGGACGCCGGCCCCCCTACGAGCAGTACTTC CASRLGRRPPYEQYF NA TRBJ2-7 TRBV12-3/TRBV12-4 NA
TGTGCCAGCAGCCAAGAGGTAGGGGCTGCAGCTTTCTTT CASSQEVGAAAFF NA TRBJ1-1 TRBV3-1 NA
TGCGCCAGCAGCTGGGGGGACACCAACCAAGAGACCCAGTACTTC CASSWGDTNQETQYF NA TRBJ2-5 TRBV5-1 few
TGTGCCAGCAGTGCCCAGCGGACCGTTGATACGCAGTATTTT CASSAQRTVDTQYF NA TRBJ2-3 TRBV12-3/TRBV12-4 few
TGTGCCAGCAGTCCTCAATCCGGGACAGTCTATGGCTACACCTTC CASSPQSGTVYGYTF TRBD1 TRBJ1-2 TRBV12-3/TRBV12-4 NA
TGCAGTGCTAGCGGGAGCACCTACGAGCAGTACTTC CSASGSTYEQYF NA TRBJ2-7 TRBV20-1 few
TGCGCCAGCAGCCTCTCAGGGGTGAAGTCTGGGGCCAACGTCCTGACTTTC CASSLSGVKSGANVLTF NA TRBJ2-6 TRBV5-1 few
TGTGCCAGCAGCTTAGTCTTCAAAGGGTTTGGCTACACCTTC CASSLVFKGFGYTF NA TRBJ1-2 TRBV7-2 few
TGTGCCATCACCAACAGGGAGGGGGAGACCCAGTACTTC CAITNREGETQYF NA TRBJ2-5 TRBV10-3 few
TGCAGTGGAGCTGGACAGGACCCGGTCGAGCAGTACTTC CSGAGQDPVEQYF TRBD1 TRBJ2-7 TRBV20-1 once
TGCAGTGCTGGACAGGGGGCATTTCAAGATACGCAGTATTTT CSAGQGAFQDTQYF TRBD1 TRBJ2-3 TRBV20-1 few
TGCGCCAGCAGTGTGACTAGCTTATACGATGAGCAGTTCTTC CASSVTSLYDEQFF TRBD2 TRBJ2-1 TRBV5-1 few
TGTGCCAGCAGACGTGACCCGGGACTACTTGTTGACGAGCAGTACTTC CASRRDPGLLVDEQYF TRBD2 TRBJ2-7 TRBV7-2 NA